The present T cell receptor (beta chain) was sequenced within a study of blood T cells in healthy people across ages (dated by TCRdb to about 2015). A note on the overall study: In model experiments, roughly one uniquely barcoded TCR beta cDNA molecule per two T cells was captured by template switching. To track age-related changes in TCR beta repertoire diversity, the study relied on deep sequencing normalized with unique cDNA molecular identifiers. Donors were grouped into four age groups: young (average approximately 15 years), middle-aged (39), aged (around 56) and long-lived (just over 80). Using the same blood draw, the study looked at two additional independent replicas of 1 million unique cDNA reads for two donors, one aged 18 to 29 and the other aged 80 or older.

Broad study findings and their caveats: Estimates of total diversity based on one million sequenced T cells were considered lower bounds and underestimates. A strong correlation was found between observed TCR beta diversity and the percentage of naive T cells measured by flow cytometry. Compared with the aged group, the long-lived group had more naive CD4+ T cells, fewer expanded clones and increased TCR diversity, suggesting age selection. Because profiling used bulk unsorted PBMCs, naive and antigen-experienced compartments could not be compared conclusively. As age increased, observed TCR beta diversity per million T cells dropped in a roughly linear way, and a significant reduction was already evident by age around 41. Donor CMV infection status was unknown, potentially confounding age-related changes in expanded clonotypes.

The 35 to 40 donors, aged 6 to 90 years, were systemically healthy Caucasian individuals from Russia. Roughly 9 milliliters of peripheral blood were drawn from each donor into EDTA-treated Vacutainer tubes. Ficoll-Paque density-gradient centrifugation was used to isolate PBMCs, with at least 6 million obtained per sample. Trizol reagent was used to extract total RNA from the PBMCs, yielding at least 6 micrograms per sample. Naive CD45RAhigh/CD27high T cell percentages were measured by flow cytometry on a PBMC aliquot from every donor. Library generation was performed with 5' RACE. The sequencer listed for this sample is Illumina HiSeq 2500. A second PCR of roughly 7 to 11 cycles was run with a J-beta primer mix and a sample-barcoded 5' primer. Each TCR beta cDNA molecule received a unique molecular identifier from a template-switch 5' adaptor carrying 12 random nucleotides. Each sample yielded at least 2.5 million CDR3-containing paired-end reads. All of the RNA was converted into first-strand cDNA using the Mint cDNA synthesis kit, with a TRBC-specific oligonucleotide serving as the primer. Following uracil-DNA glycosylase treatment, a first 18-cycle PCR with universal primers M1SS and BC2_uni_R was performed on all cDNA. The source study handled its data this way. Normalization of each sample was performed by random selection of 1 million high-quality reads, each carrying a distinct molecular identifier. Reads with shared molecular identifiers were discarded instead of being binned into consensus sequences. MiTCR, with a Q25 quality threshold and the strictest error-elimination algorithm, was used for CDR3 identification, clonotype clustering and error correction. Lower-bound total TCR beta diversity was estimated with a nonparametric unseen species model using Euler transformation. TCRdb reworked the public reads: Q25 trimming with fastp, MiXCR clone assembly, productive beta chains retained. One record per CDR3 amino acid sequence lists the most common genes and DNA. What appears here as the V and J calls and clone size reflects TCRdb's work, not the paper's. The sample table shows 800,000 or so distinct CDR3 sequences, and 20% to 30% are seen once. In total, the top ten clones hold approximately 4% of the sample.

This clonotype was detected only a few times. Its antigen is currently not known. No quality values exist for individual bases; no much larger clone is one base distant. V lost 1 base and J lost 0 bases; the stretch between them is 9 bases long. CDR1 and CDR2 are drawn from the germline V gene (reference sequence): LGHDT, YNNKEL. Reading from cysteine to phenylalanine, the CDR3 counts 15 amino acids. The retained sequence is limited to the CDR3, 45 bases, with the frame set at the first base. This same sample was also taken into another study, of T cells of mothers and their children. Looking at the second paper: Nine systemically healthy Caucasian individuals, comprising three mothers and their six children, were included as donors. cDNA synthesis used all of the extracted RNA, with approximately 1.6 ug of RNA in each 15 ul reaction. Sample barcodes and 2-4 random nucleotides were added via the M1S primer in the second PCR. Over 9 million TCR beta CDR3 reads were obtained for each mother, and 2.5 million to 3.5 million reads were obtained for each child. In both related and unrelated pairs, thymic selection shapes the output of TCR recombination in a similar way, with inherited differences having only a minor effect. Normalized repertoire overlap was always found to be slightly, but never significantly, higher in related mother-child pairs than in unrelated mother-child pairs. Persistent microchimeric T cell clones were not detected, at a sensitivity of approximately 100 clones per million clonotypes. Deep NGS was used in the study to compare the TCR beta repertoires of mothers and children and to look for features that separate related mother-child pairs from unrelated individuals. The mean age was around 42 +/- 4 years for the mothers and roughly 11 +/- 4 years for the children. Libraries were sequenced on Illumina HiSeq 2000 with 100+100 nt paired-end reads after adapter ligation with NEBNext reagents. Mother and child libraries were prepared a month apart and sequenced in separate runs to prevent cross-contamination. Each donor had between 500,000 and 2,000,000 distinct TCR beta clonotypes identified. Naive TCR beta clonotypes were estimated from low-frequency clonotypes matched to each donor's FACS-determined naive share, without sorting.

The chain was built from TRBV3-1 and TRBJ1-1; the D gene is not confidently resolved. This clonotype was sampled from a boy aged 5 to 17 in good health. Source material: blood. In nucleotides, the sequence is TGTGCCAGCAGCCAAGGTACCCGATTGAACACTGAAGCTTTCTTT. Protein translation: CASSQGTRLNTEAFF.